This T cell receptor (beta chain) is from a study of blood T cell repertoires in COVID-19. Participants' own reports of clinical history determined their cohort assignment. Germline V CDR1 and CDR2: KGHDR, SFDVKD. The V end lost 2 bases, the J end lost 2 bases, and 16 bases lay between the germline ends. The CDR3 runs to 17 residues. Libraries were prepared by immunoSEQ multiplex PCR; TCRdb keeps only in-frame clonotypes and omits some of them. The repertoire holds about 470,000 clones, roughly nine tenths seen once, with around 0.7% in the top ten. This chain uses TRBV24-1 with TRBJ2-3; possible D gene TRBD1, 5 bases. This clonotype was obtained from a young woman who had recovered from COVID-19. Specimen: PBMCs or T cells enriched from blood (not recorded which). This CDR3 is CATSDWSPREDTDTQYF. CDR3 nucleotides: TGTGCCACCAGTGATTGGAGTCCCAGGGAAGACACAGATACGCAGTATTTT.